This T cell receptor (beta chain) came from a study of T cells in Graves' hyperthyroidism and ophthalmopathy. TCR beta CDR3 regions were amplified from RNA. HTBI primers were employed in a first-round RT-PCR of the TCR CDR3. In TCRdb, the multiplex PCR reads were re-called with MiXCR into one record per CDR3 protein. The sample carries more than 300,000 distinct CDR3 sequences, approximately 18% recorded once. The material sequenced was blood. The receptor comes from a woman aged 25 to 39 with Graves' hyperthyroidism that later progressed to Graves' ophthalmopathy.

This chain's CDR3 is CASSLRLGATHEQYF. The CDR3 DNA is TGTGCCAGCAGCTTAAGGCTCGGGGCGACCCACGAGCAGTACTTC. V is TRBV11-1 and J is TRBJ2-7; the D gene could be TRBD1 or TRBD2 (5 bases each). V gave up 2 bases and J gave up 5 bases, with 16 bases separating them. The CDR3 is made up of 15 amino acids. Germline V gives CDR1 SGHAT, CDR2 FQDESV (reference sequence).